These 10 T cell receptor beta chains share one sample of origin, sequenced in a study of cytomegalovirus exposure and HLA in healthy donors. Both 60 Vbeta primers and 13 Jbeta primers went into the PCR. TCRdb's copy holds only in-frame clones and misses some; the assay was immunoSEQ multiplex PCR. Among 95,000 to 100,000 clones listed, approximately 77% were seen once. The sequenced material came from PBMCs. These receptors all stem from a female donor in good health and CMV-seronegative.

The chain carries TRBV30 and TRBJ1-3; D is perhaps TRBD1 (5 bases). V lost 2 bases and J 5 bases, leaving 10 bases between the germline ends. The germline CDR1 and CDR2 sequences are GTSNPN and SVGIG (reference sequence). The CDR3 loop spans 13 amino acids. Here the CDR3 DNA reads TGTGCCTGGAGTTTGACAGAAAGAAACACCATATATTTT. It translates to CAWSLTERNTIYF. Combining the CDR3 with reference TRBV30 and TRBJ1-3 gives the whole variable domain SQTIHQWPATLVQPVGSPLSLECTVEGTSNPNLYWYRQAAGRGLQLLFYSVGIGQISSEVPQNLSASRPQDRQFILSSKKLLLSDSGFYLCAWSLTERNTIYFGEGSWLTVV.

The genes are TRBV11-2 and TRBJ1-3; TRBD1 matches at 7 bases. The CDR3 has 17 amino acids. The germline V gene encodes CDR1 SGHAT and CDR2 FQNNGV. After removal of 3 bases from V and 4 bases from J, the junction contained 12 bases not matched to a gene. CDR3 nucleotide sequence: TGTGCCAGCAGCTTTTTTCCCACAGGGGAATACGGAAACACCATATATTTT. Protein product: CASSFFPTGEYGNTIYF.

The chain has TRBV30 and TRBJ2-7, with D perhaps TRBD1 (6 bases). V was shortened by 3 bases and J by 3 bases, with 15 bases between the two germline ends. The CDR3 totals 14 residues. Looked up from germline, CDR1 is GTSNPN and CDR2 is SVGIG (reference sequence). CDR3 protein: CAWRRTGTFYEQYF. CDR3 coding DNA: TGTGCCTGGAGAAGAACAGGGACCTTCTACGAGCAGTACTTC. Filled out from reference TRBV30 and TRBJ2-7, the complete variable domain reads SQTIHQWPATLVQPVGSPLSLECTVEGTSNPNLYWYRQAAGRGLQLLFYSVGIGQISSEVPQNLSASRPQDRQFILSSKKLLLSDSGFYLCAWRRTGTFYEQYFGPGTRLTVT.

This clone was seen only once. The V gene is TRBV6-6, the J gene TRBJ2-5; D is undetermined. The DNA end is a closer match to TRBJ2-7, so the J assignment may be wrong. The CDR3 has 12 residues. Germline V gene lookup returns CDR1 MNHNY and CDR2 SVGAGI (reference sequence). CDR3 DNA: TGTGCCAGCAGTTACGGTCCCTACGAGCAGTACTTC. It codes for CASSYGPYEQYF.

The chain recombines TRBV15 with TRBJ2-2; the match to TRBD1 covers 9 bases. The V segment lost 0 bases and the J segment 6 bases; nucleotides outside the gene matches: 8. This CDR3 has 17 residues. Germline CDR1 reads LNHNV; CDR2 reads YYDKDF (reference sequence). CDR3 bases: TGTGCCACCAGCAGAGATCTAGTGACAGGGGGGCCCGGGGAGCTGTTTTTT. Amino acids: CATSRDLVTGGPGELFF.

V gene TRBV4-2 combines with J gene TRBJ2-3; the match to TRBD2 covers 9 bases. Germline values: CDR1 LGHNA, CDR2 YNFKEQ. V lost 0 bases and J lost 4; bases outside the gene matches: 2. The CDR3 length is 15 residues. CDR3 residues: CASSQERGGPDTQYF. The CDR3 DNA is TGTGCCAGCAGCCAAGAGCGGGGGGGTCCAGATACGCAGTATTTT.

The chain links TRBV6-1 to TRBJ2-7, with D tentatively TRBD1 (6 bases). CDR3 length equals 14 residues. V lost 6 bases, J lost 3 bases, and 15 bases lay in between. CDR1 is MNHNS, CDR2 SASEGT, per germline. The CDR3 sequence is CASSPRGESYEQYF. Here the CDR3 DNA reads TGTGCCAGCAGCCCCAGGGGAGAGAGCTACGAGCAGTACTTC.

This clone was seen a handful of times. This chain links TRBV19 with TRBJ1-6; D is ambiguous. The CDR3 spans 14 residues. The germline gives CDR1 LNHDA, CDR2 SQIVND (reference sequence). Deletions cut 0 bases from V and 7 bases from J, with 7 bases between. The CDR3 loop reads CASSIDRGNSPLHF. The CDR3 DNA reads TGTGCCAGTAGTATAGATCGGGGAAATTCACCCCTCCACTTT.

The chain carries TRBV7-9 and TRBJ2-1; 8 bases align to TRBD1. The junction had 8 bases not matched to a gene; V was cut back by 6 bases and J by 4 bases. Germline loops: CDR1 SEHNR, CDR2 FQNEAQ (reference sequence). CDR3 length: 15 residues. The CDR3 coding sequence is TGTGCCAGCAGTGCCCCGGGACAGGTTTACAATGAGCAGTTCTTC. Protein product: CASSAPGQVYNEQFF.

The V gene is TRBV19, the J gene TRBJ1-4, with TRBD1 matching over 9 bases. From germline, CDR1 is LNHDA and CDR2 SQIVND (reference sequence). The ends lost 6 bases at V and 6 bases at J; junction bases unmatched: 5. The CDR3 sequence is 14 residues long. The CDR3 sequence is CASRSTGGDEKLFF. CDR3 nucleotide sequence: TGTGCCAGTAGGTCGACAGGGGGGGATGAAAAACTGTTTTTT.